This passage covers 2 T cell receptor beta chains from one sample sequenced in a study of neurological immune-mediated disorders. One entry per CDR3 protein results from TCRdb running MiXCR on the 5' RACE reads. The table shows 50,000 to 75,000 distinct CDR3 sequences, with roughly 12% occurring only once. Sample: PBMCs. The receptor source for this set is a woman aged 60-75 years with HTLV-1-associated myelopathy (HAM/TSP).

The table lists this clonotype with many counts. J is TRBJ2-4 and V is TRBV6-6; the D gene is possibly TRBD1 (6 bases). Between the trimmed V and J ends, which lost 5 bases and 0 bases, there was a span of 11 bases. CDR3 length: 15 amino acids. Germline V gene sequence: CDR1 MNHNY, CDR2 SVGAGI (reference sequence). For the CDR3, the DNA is TGTGCCAGCAGTCGTACAGGGCTAGCCAAAAACATTCAGTACTTC. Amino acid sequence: CASSRTGLAKNIQYF.

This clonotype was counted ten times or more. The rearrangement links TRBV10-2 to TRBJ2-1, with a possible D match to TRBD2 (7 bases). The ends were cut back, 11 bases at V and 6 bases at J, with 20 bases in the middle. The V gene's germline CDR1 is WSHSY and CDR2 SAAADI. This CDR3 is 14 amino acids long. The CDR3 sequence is CAGSRGGELNEQFF. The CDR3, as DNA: TGCGCCGGGAGTAGGGGGGGGGAACTCAATGAGCAGTTCTTC.